These 7 T cell receptor beta chains share one sample of origin, sequenced in a study of shared clonotypes between healthy human individuals. This table comes from immunoSEQ multiplex PCR, and its TCRdb copy is limited to in-frame clones, with some not included. The sample yields roughly 2 million clones, roughly 95% seen once. Source material: naive CD4+ T cells sorted from blood. Subset defined: CD45RA+ positively selected. The receptors here all came from a man younger than 35 in good health.

This clone occurred once. The chain joins TRBV13 to TRBJ2-7; 8 bases are a match to TRBD1. CDR3 length: 12 amino acids. The germline CDR1 and CDR2 sequences are PRHDT and FYEKMQ (reference sequence). Unmatched junction bases numbered 3, after V lost 5 bases and J lost 6 bases. The CDR3, as DNA: TGTGCCAGCAGCCGGACAGGGAGCGAGCAGTACTTC. Protein product: CASSRTGSEQYF. The variable domain in full, completed from reference TRBV13 and TRBJ2-7, reads AAGVIQSPRHLIKEKRETATLKCYPIPRHDTVYWYQQGPGQDPQFLISFYEKMQSDKGSIPDRFSAQQFSDYHSELNMSSLELGDSALYFCASSRTGSEQYFGPGTRLTVT.

The chain joins TRBV28 to TRBJ2-4, with D perhaps TRBD1 (6 bases). Trimming took off 1 base at V and 2 bases at J, with 12 bases between the two ends. The CDR3 is made up of 16 amino acids. CDR1 MDHEN and CDR2 SYDVKM come from the germline V gene. DNA of the CDR3: TGTGCCAGCAGTTTATCGGCAGGGGTGCCCAAAAACATTCAGTACTTC. The encoded protein is CASSLSAGVPKNIQYF.

The genes are TRBV18 and TRBJ2-7; D not certain. The CDR3 loop spans 13 amino acids. Trimming took off 5 bases at V and 2 bases at J, with 10 bases between the two ends. Germline V CDR1 and CDR2: KGHSH, LQKENI. The CDR3 DNA sequence: TGTGCCAGCTCAGCCAGAGCCACCTACGAGCAGTACTTC. Translated: CASSARATYEQYF.

The V call is TRBV7-2, the J call TRBJ2-7; a possible D gene is TRBD2 (5 bases). The CDR3 contains 14 residues. The V gene lost 1 base and the J gene lost 5 bases, with 12 bases spanning the gap. Germline V gene data show CDR1 as SGHTA and CDR2 as FQGNSA. The DNA of the CDR3 is TGTGCCAGCAGCTTAGTCCGGGGTGGAGACGAGCAGTACTTC. Translation: CASSLVRGGDEQYF.

This clone was observed a handful of times. V is TRBV7-2 and J is TRBJ1-6; D is undetermined. This CDR3 contains 16 residues. Germline V CDR1 and CDR2: SGHTA, FQGNSA. Deletions cut 0 bases from V and 10 bases from J, with 16 bases between. DNA of the CDR3: TGTGCCAGCAGCTTAGCTTTGCAGCAGGATGGATCACCCCTCCACTTT. Its translation: CASSLALQQDGSPLHF. Variable domain in full (rest from reference TRBV7-2 and TRBJ1-6): GAGVSQSPSNKVTEKGKDVELRCDPISGHTALYWYRQSLGQGLEFLIYFQGNSAPDKSGLPSDRFSAERTGGSVSTLTIQRTQQEDSAVYLCASSLALQQDGSPLHFGNGTRLTVT.

The sample holds one count of this clone. The V call is TRBV2, the J call TRBJ2-7; the D is unclear. The germline gives CDR1 SNHLY, CDR2 FYNNEI. Deletions cut 8 bases from V and 0 bases from J, with 11 bases between. This CDR3 region has 13 residues. The CDR3 nucleotides read TGTGCCAGCGTCCGGCAGAACTCCTACGAGCAGTACTTC. Amino acids: CASVRQNSYEQYF.

V is TRBV7-2 and J is TRBJ2-1; D remains unclear. CDR3 length: 13 amino acids. Between the trimmed V and J ends, which lost 8 bases and 5 bases, there was a span of 13 bases. From germline, CDR1 is SGHTA and CDR2 FQGNSA. The CDR3 DNA is TGTGCCAGCTCTTCCGGCGCAGACAATGAGCAGTTCTTC. Protein product: CASSSGADNEQFF.